This T cell receptor (beta chain) was found in a study of breast tumors, draining lymph nodes, adjacent tissues. Samples came from axillary lymph nodes draining the breast cancer. TCRdb itself ran the multiplex PCR reads through MiXCR, one entry per CDR3 protein. The data show about 270,000 distinct CDR3 sequences, around 31% seen once. Study-wide results and caveats: Tumor TCR diversity was below lymph nodes but above nontumor tissue.

This clonotype was seen ten or more times. Its antigen remains unknown. V lost 0 bases and J 1 base, leaving 15 bases between the germline ends. Germline CDR1 reads SGHRS; CDR2 reads YFSETQ. CDR3 size: 17 residues. The sequence was collected from a female donor with breast cancer. Some clones in this sample may be carry-over from other donors' samples. Sequencing was carried out using axillary lymph node tissue. The chain joins TRBV5-1 to TRBJ2-3, with D possibly TRBD2 on 6 matching bases. CDR3 region: CASSLAESGVGTDTQYF. CDR3 DNA: TGCGCCAGCAGCTTGGCCGAGTCGGGAGTTGGCACAGATACGCAGTATTTT.